This T cell receptor (beta chain) was sequenced for a study of T cell responses to AZD1222 COVID-19 vaccine. As regards this clone: Its antigen remains unknown.

The method was immunoSEQ multiplex PCR; TCRdb's version includes in-frame clones alone and lacks a portion of them. The repertoire holds approximately 84,000 clones, with over 75% as singletons. Study observations and caveats: Regions 160-218 and 743-854 dominated among vaccine-associated CD4 TCRs spanning spike. The sample set comprised mostly white British donors with more females, and clonal diversity was possibly underestimated.

CDR1 is LNHDA and CDR2 is SQIVND in the germline V gene (reference sequence). Losses at the gene ends were 6 bases for V and 2 bases for J; bases not matched to a gene: 22. The length of the CDR3 is 20 residues. The sequence came from an adult who received the AZD1222 COVID-19 vaccine. J is TRBJ2-7 and V is TRBV19; TRBD2 aligns across 10 bases. The sample consisted of peripheral blood, taken 28 days after the second AZD1222 dose. The CDR3 region has the DNA TGTGCCAGTAGCCAGTTATTTTCCCAGCGGGAGGGCCTCTTAACCTACGAGCAGTACTTC. Amino acids: CASSQLFSQREGLLTYEQYF.